This T cell receptor beta chain was obtained from a study of OX40 agonist ivuxolimab in advanced cancers. Germline CDR1 reads LGHNA; CDR2 reads YSLEER. The V gene end was trimmed by 0 bases and the J gene end by 6 bases; junction bases not matched to a gene: 5. The CDR3 totals 15 residues. This clone was recorded once. Profiling relied on immunoSEQ multiplex PCR, and the TCRdb table lists in-frame clones only, not all of them. The sample gives fewer than 60,000 clones, around nine tenths of which show up once; 0.76% is in the top ten. Sequenced here: CD4+ or CD8+ T cells sorted from blood, sampled in a trial of the OX40 agonist ivuxolimab. The chain combines TRBV4-3 with TRBJ2-1; 7 bases map to TRBD2. This receptor was obtained from an adult with an advanced solid tumor such as melanoma, head and neck, liver or kidney cancer. The CDR3 DNA reads as TGCGCCAGCAGCCAAGATCCTAGCGGCCCCAATGAGCAGTTCTTC. Protein: CASSQDPSGPNEQFF.